A single sample gave rise to the 11 T cell receptor beta chains below, sequenced in a study of blood T cell repertoires in COVID-19. The repertoire was sequenced with immunoSEQ multiplex PCR; TCRdb's copy has only in-frame clones and lacks some. The data contain nearly 200,000 clones, about 88% of them singletons. The sample taken for sequencing was peripheral blood. The receptor source for this set is a woman aged 40 to 49 who had recovered from COVID-19.

V usage is TRBV10-3 and J usage is TRBJ2-5, with TRBD1 matching over 7 bases. The CDR3 extends over 16 amino acids. Germline CDR1 reads ENHRY; CDR2 reads SYGVKD. V was pared by 1 base and J by 1 base, with 6 bases of the junction left unmatched. The CDR3 here is CAISEFRTGSQETQYF. In nucleotides, the CDR3 is TGTGCCATCAGTGAGTTCAGGACAGGCTCCCAAGAGACCCAGTACTTC.

This chain connects TRBV6-6 to TRBJ2-5; no clear D. Trimming pared 2 bases from V and 1 base from J, leaving 5 bases between. The CDR3 is 13 residues long. Germline V gene data show CDR1 as MNHNY and CDR2 as SVGAGI (reference sequence). This CDR3 reads CASSYPGQETQYF. In DNA, the CDR3 is TGTGCCAGCAGTTACCCGGGCCAAGAGACCCAGTACTTC.

The sample holds a few counts of this clone. The CDR3 here is CASSVQNSPLHF. The CDR3 DNA reads TGTGCCAGCAGTGTTCAGAATTCACCCCTCCACTTT. The J gene is TRBJ1-6, the V gene TRBV2; D remains unclear. The V end lost 4 bases, the J end lost 7 bases, and 5 bases lay between the germline ends. Germline loops: CDR1 SNHLY, CDR2 FYNNEI. The CDR3 runs to 12 residues.

The rearrangement joins TRBV3-1 (or the pseudogene TRBV3-2) to TRBJ2-7; 9 positions agree with TRBD2. The CDR3 extends over 14 amino acids. Germline values: CDR1 LGHDT, CDR2 YNNKEL (reference sequence). The V gene end was trimmed by 6 bases and the J gene end by 3 bases; junction bases not matched to a gene: 6. CDR3 sequence: CASSHSSGSYEQYF. The CDR3, as DNA: TGTGCCAGCAGTCATAGTAGCGGGAGCTACGAGCAGTACTTC.

The chain uses TRBV28 and TRBJ1-5; 9 bases fit TRBD1. The CDR3 contains 17 residues. Germline assignment: CDR1 MDHEN and CDR2 SYDVKM. The V gene end was trimmed by 7 bases and the J gene end by 0 bases; junction bases not matched to a gene: 10. As DNA, the CDR3 is TGTGCCAGCAACGACAGGGGGTATAGAGATAGCAATCAGCCCCAGCATTTT. Its translation: CASNDRGYRDSNQPQHF.

The CDR3 protein is CASSLGQLNQPQHF. CDR3 coding DNA: TGTGCCAGCAGCTTAGGACAGCTCAATCAGCCCCAGCATTTT. The rearrangement joins TRBV7-8 to TRBJ1-5; tentative D call: TRBD1 (5 bases). Looked up from germline, CDR1 is SGHVS and CDR2 is FQNEAQ. The V gene lost 1 base and the J gene lost 3 bases, with 7 bases spanning the gap. The CDR3 runs to 14 residues.

This chain connects TRBV28 to TRBJ2-7; 12 nucleotides line up with TRBD2. J lost 6 bases, V lost 5 bases, and 8 bases had no gene match. This CDR3 spans 15 amino acids. In germline, CDR1 is MDHEN, CDR2 SYDVKM. The CDR3 coding sequence is TGTGCCAGCAGTAATACCGGACTAGCGGGGACCGAGCAGTACTTC. Amino acid sequence: CASSNTGLAGTEQYF.

V and J are TRBV5-1 and TRBJ2-7, with 7 positions matching TRBD1. Trimming at V came to 6 bases and at J to 0 bases, leaving 12 bases not matched to a gene. Germline values: CDR1 SGHRS, CDR2 YFSETQ. CDR3 length: 16 amino acids. The CDR3 region is CASKGTDRSSSYEQYF. The DNA of the CDR3 is TGCGCCAGCAAAGGGACAGACCGATCGAGCTCCTACGAGCAGTACTTC.

The J gene is TRBJ2-1, the V gene TRBV29-1; 12 bases map to TRBD2. With 1 base clipped from V and 1 base from J, the junction kept 8 bases outside the gene matches. The CDR3 is made up of 18 amino acids. Looked up from germline, CDR1 is SQVTM and CDR2 is ANQGSEA. CDR3 sequence: CSVEGPLAGGGSYNEQFF. The CDR3 region has the DNA TGCAGCGTTGAAGGGCCACTAGCGGGAGGCGGATCCTACAATGAGCAGTTCTTC.

This clone was counted between two and nine times. The rearrangement joins TRBV7-2 to TRBJ2-1, with unresolved D. The germline gives CDR1 SGHTA, CDR2 FQGNSA. Deletions cut 2 bases from V and 0 bases from J, with 8 bases between. This CDR3 contains 15 residues. CDR3 in DNA: TGTGCCAGCAGCTTAAACCCCAGCTCCTACAATGAGCAGTTCTTC. Amino acids: CASSLNPSSYNEQFF.

The V call is TRBV5-4, the J call TRBJ2-7, with D maybe TRBD1 (6 bases). The CDR3 has 17 amino acids. Germline V gives CDR1 SGHNT, CDR2 YYREEE (reference sequence). With 2 bases removed from V and 0 bases from J, the gap between germline ends came to 18 bases. The DNA of the CDR3 is TGTGCCAGCAGCTTCGACAGGCCTACCACACTCTCCTACGAGCAGTACTTC. Residues: CASSFDRPTTLSYEQYF. Drawing the rest from reference TRBV5-4 and TRBJ2-7, the complete variable domain is ETGVTQSPTHLIKTRGQQVTLRCSSQSGHNTVSWYQQALGQGPQFIFQYYREEENGRGNFPPRFSGLQFPNYSSELNVNALELDDSALYLCASSFDRPTTLSYEQYFGPGTRLTVT.